A single sample gave rise to the 14 T cell receptor beta chains below, sequenced in a study of neurological immune-mediated disorders. TCRdb fed the 5' RACE reads into MiXCR, producing one record per CDR3 protein. Of tens of thousands of distinct CDR3 sequences detected, less than 6% appear once; the ten largest clones hold less than 1.5%. The material sequenced was CD4+ T cells from blood. The receptor set was obtained from a woman aged 18-29 years with multiple sclerosis.

This clonotype was seen many times. A junction end diverges from the germline sequence, so it may reflect a read error. The V gene is TRBV20-1, the J gene TRBJ1-5; D perhaps matches TRBD1 (5 bases). Per the germline V gene, CDR1 is DFQATT and CDR2 is SNEGSKA (reference sequence). The CDR3 runs to 15 residues. The CDR3 DNA follows: TGCAGTGGTAGAGGTGGTTCGGGGGTCAATCAGCCCCAGCATTTT. This codes for CSGRGGSGVNQPQHF.

At least ten counts were recorded for this clonotype. V and J are TRBV6-5 and TRBJ2-7; TRBD1 matches 7 bases. The germline V gene encodes CDR1 MNHEY and CDR2 SVGAGI. Germline trimming cut 6 bases from V and 2 bases from J; bases unmatched to any gene: 4. The CDR3 spans 13 residues. For the CDR3, the DNA is TGTGCCAGCAGACAGGGGCAGGCCTACGAGCAGTACTTC. Its translation: CASRQGQAYEQYF.

The table lists this clonotype with many counts. The chain joins TRBV20-1 to TRBJ2-4, with D perhaps given as TRBD1 or TRBD2 (6 bases each). Between the trimmed V and J ends, which lost 1 base and 4 bases, there was a span of 14 bases. This CDR3 contains 15 residues. Germline CDR1 reads DFQATT; CDR2 reads SNEGSKA (reference sequence). CDR3 bases: TGCAGTGCTAGAGTTGAAGGGGGGAGGAAAAACATTCAGTACTTC. Translation: CSARVEGGRKNIQYF.

This clonotype was seen a handful of times. The chain combines TRBV10-3 with TRBJ2-1; a weak D match, TRBD2 (6 bases). V lost 2 bases and J lost 1, with 9 bases in between. The CDR3 runs 15 residues. Germline CDR1 is ENHRY and CDR2 is SYGVKD. The CDR3 nucleotides read TGTGCCATCAGTGAGGCTAGCGATTCCTACAATGAGCAGTTCTTC. Translated, it gives CAISEASDSYNEQFF.

The CDR3 DNA follows: TGTGCCAGCAGCCTCCAGGGAACTCAGCCCCAGCATTTT. The encoded protein is CASSLQGTQPQHF. This chain uses TRBV12-3 or TRBV12-4 with TRBJ1-5; perhaps TRBD1 as D (5 bases). Trimming stripped 6 bases from V and 6 bases from J, with 12 bases between. The CDR3 contains 13 residues.

This rearrangement joins TRBV18 to TRBJ1-4, with D perhaps TRBD1 (5 bases). Germline V lookup: CDR1 KGHSH, CDR2 LQKENI. V lost 6 bases to trimming and J lost 5 bases, with 13 bases between them. CDR3 length: 14 residues. The CDR3 DNA reads as TGTGCCAGCTCGCCGGGACCGCTGAATGAAAAACTGTTTTTT. Translation gives CASSPGPLNEKLFF. Using reference TRBV18 and TRBJ1-4 for the parts outside the CDR3, the full variable domain is NAGVMQNPRHLVRRRGQEARLRCSPMKGHSHVYWYRQLPEEGLKFMVYLQKENIIDESGMPKERFSAEFPKEGPSILRIQQVVRGDSAAYFCASSPGPLNEKLFFGSGTQLSVL.

Ten or more counts support this clonotype. The chain employs TRBV20-1 and TRBJ1-4, with 7 bases identical to TRBD1. The V segment lost 6 bases and the J segment 7 bases; nucleotides outside the gene matches: 14. CDR1 DFQATT and CDR2 SNEGSKA come from the germline V gene (reference sequence). The CDR3 sequence is 15 residues long. The DNA for the CDR3 is TGCAGTGCGAACGAACAGGGGCGCGGTGTTGAAAAACTGTTTTTT. Translated, it gives CSANEQGRGVEKLFF.

This clonotype has just a few counts. The chain links TRBV5-6 to TRBJ2-1; 9 bases map to TRBD2. Germline V gene sequence: CDR1 SGHDT, CDR2 YYEEEE. With 0 bases clipped from V and 4 bases from J, the junction kept 5 bases outside the gene matches. This CDR3 region has 16 residues. The CDR3 sequence is CASSLVVLAGYNEQFF. As DNA, the CDR3 is TGTGCCAGCAGCTTGGTGGTCCTAGCGGGATACAATGAGCAGTTCTTC.

This clonotype occurred a few times. The chain recombines TRBV7-9 with TRBJ1-1; D ambiguous. The length of the CDR3 is 15 residues. The germline gives CDR1 SEHNR, CDR2 FQNEAQ (reference sequence). Trimming pared 5 bases from V and 2 bases from J, leaving 15 bases between. CDR3 nucleotides: TGTGCCAGCAGCCTACGACAACGGGGAAACACTGAAGCTTTCTTT. Its translation: CASSLRQRGNTEAFF.

This clonotype was counted between two and nine times. A read error is possible here, since a much larger clone lies one base away. The V and J genes are TRBV11-2 and TRBJ2-1; 13 bases are a match to TRBD2. CDR1 SGHAT and CDR2 FQNNGV come from the germline V gene. This CDR3 contains 17 residues. The CDR3 DNA follows: TGTGCCAACAGCGGCGGGACTAGCGGGACGGGCGACAATGAGCAGTTCTTC. It codes for CANSGGTSGTGDNEQFF.

This clonotype has at least ten counts. V usage is TRBV7-2 and J usage is TRBJ2-3; unclear D gene. The CDR3 is made up of 14 amino acids. Trimming took off 5 bases at V and 5 bases at J, with 14 bases between the two ends. CDR1 and CDR2 (germline): SGHTA, FQGNSA. The CDR3: CASSQRYYLDTQYF. For the CDR3, the DNA is TGTGCCAGCAGCCAAAGATACTATCTAGATACGCAGTATTTT.

This clonotype was seen at least ten times. V and J are TRBV20-1 and TRBJ2-1, with a possible D match to TRBD2 (5 bases). Trimming took off 4 bases at V and 7 bases at J, with 17 bases between the two ends. Germline values: CDR1 DFQATT, CDR2 SNEGSKA (reference sequence). This CDR3 region has 14 residues. CDR3 coding DNA: TGCAGTGCTATTTCCTCGGCGGGCGGGAATGAGCAGTTCTTC. It encodes CSAISSAGGNEQFF.

Ten or more counts support this clonotype. This chain joins TRBV11-2 and TRBJ2-5; D is possibly TRBD2 (5 bases). Per germline, CDR1 SGHAT and CDR2 FQNNGV. The CDR3 has 14 residues. With 2 bases removed from V and 3 bases from J, the gap between germline ends came to 10 bases. Here the CDR3 reads CASSLTGSKETQYF. In DNA form, the CDR3 reads TGTGCCAGCAGCTTAACGGGGAGTAAAGAGACCCAGTACTTC.

The chain recombines TRBV20-1 with TRBJ2-5; D possibly corresponds to TRBD1 (6 bases). CDR1 is DFQATT, CDR2 SNEGSKA, per germline (reference sequence). The V gene lost 2 bases and the J gene lost 6 bases, with 13 bases spanning the gap. This CDR3 spans 13 amino acids. This chain's CDR3 is CSARRRDTQTQYF. The CDR3 bases are TGCAGTGCTAGAAGACGGGACACTCAGACCCAGTACTTC.